The 7 T cell receptor beta chains given below trace back to one sample, sequenced in a study of tumor-infiltrating lymphocytes in oesophageal squamous cell carcinoma. TCRdb reanalysed the PCR reads using MiXCR and keeps one entry per CDR3 protein. The data hold roughly 18,000 distinct CDR3 sequences, with roughly two fifths observed a single time. Sequencing was performed on esophageal tumor tissue. The receptors here all came from a male donor with esophageal squamous cell carcinoma.

The chain has TRBV7-6 and TRBJ2-7, with TRBD2 matching 13 bases. The J call is doubtful: the DNA matches TRBJ2-1 better. The CDR3 is made up of 17 amino acids. The germline gives CDR1 SGHVS, CDR2 FNYEAQ. CDR3 sequence: CASSRSELAGGHNEQFF. The CDR3, as DNA: TGTGCCAGCAGTCGCAGCGAACTAGCGGGAGGGCACAATGAGCAGTTCTTC.

This chain links TRBV29-1 with TRBJ2-3; D ambiguous. The CDR3 runs to 12 residues. Trimming cost V 0 bases and J 1 base, with 2 bases left between them. Germline V gives CDR1 SQVTM, CDR2 ANQGSEA. The CDR3 sequence: CSVEDRTDTQYF. The CDR3 DNA reads TGCAGCGTTGAAGACCGCACAGATACGCAGTATTTT.

The sample holds a few counts of this clonotype. Since the CDR3 does not end with the conserved phenylalanine or tryptophan, this likely comes from a read error. The DNA is omitted, as the CDR3 cannot be located on it reliably, and the CDR3 follows TCRdb's listing. CDR3 residues: CASSSIGTVQGAEQYFGA. The chain carries TRBV7-2 and TRBJ2-4; the DNA was not used to check the table's D call, TRBD1. Germline V CDR1 and CDR2: SGHTA, FQGNSA. The CDR3 comprises 18 residues, both ends counted.

Judged by abundance, this clonotype is medium-sized (0.01 to 0.1%). The chain recombines TRBV6-6 with TRBJ1-2; 7 bases line up with TRBD1. Germline V CDR1 and CDR2: MNHNY, SVGAGI (reference sequence). This CDR3 is 15 amino acids long. J gave up 4 bases and V 0 bases, and 5 bases lay outside the gene matches. This CDR3 is CASSYSRDSFYGYTF. CDR3 nucleotides: TGTGCCAGCAGTTACTCGAGGGACAGCTTCTATGGCTACACCTTC.

This clonotype was found many times. V gene TRBV6-1 combines with J gene TRBJ1-6, with TRBD1 matching 9 bases. The V segment lost 5 bases and the J segment 8 bases; nucleotides outside the gene matches: 4. The CDR3 has 14 amino acids. The germline V gene encodes CDR1 MNHNS and CDR2 SASEGT. CDR3 DNA sequence: TGTGCCAGCAGTCGGGACAGGGCGGATTCACCCCTCCACTTT. The encoded protein is CASSRDRADSPLHF.

This clonotype was seen many times. The V and J genes are TRBV5-1 and TRBJ1-1, with D maybe TRBD1 (5 bases). Trimming removed 5 bases from V and 7 bases from J, with 15 bases in between. The CDR3 runs to 13 residues. Germline V gene sequence: CDR1 SGHRS, CDR2 YFSETQ. CDR3 nucleotide sequence: TGCGCCAGCAGTCCGACGGGGGACCGTGAAGCTTTCTTT. Its protein is CASSPTGDREAFF.

The V and J genes are TRBV6-1 and TRBJ2-1; 9 bases map to TRBD2. Germline-derived CDR1 and CDR2 are MNHNS and SASEGT. V gave up 0 bases and J gave up 9 bases; unmatched junction bases: 9. CDR3 size: 16 residues. The DNA of the CDR3 is TGTGCCAGCAGTGAAGCATGGGCGGGAGGGCCGGCTGAGCAGTTCTTC. Its protein product is CASSEAWAGGPAEQFF.